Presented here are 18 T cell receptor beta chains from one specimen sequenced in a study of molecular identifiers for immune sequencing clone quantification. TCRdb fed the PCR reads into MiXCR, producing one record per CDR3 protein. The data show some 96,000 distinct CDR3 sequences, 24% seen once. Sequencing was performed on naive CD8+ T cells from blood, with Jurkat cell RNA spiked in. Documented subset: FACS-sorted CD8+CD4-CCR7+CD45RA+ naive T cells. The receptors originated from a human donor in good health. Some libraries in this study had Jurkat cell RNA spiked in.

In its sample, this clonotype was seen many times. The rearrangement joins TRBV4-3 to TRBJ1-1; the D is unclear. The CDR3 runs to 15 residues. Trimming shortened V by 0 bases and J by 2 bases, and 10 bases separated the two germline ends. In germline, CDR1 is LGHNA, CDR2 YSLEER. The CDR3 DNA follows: TGCGCCAGCAGCCAAGACAGGACCTTTAACACTGAAGCTTTCTTT. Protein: CASSQDRTFNTEAFF.

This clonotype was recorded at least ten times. CDR3 bases: TGTGCCAGCAGCGGCCTGAGCCGGGACCGACGACAAGAGACCCAGTACTTC. Its translation is CASSGLSRDRRQETQYF. The rearrangement joins TRBV7-9 to TRBJ2-5, with D possibly being TRBD1 or TRBD2 (5 bases each). The CDR3 has 17 residues. Germline V lookup: CDR1 SEHNR, CDR2 FQNEAQ (reference sequence). With 5 bases removed from V and 2 bases from J, the gap between germline ends came to 21 bases.

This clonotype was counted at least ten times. CDR3 sequence reads: CASSRGLADTDTQYF. The CDR3 DNA follows: TGTGCCAGCAGCCGAGGGCTAGCGGACACAGATACGCAGTATTTT. The V and J genes are TRBV3-1 and TRBJ2-3, with TRBD2 matching over 7 bases. Germline V gene data show CDR1 as LGHDT and CDR2 as YNNKEL (reference sequence). V lost 4 bases, J lost 2 bases, and 6 bases stayed unmatched. This CDR3 contains 15 residues.

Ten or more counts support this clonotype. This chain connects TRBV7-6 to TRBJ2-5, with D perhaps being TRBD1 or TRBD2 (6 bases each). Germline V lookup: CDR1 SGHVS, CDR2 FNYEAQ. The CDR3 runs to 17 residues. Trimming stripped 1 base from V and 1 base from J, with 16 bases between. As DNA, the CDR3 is TGTGCCAGCAGCTTAGATCACCCGGGGGCCCGCCAAGAGACCCAGTACTTC. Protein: CASSLDHPGARQETQYF.

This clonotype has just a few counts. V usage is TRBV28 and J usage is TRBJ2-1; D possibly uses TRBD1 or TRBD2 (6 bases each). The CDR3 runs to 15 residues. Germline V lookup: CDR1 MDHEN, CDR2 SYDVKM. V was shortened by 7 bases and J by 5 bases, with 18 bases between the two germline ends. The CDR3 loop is CASIGNREAHNEQFF. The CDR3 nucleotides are TGTGCCAGCATAGGAAACAGGGAGGCCCACAATGAGCAGTTCTTC. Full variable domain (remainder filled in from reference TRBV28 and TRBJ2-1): DVKVTQSSRYLVKRTGEKVFLECVQDMDHENMFWYRQDPGLGLRLIYFSYDVKMKEKGDIPEGYSVSREKKERFSLILESASTNQTSMYLCASIGNREAHNEQFFGPGTRLTVL.

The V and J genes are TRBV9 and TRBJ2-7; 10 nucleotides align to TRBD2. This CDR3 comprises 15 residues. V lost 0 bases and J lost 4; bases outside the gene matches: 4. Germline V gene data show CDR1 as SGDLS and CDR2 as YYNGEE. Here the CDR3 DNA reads TGTGCCAGCAGCGTAGGGGCTAGCGGGAGTTACGAGCAGTACTTC. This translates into CASSVGASGSYEQYF.

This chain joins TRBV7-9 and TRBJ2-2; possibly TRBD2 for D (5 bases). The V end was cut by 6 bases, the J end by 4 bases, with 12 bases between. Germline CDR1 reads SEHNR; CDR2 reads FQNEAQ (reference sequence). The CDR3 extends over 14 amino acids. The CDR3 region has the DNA TGTGCCAGCAGGCTATCGGAGGTCACCGGGGAGCTGTTTTTT. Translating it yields CASRLSEVTGELFF.

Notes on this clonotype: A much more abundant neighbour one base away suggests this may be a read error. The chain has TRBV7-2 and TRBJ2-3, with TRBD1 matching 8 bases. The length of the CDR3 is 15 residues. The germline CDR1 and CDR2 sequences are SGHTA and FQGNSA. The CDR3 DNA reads TGTGCCAGCAGCCCGCGGACAGGGTACGCAGATACGCAGAATTTT. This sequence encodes CASSPRTGYADTQNF.

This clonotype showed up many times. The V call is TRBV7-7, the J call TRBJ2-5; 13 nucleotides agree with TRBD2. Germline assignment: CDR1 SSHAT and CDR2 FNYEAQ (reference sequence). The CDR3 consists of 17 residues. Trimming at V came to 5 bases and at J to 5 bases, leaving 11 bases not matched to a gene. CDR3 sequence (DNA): TGTGCCAGCAGCCCAAGGGGACTAGCGGGGACCCAGGAGACCCAGTACTTC. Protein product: CASSPRGLAGTQETQYF.

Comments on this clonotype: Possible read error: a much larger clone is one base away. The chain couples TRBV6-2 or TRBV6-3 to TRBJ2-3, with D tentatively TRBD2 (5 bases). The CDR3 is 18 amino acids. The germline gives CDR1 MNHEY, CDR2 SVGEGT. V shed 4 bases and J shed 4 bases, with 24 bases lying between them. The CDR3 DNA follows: TGTGCCAGCAGTTCCCTAGCAGCGCGACGGGCCACTGCAGATACGCAGTATTTT. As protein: CASSSLAARRATADTQYF.

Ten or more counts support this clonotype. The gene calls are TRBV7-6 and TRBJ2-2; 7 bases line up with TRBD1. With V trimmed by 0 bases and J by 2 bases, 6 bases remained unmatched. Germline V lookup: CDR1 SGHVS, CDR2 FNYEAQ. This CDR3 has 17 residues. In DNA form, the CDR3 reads TGTGCCAGCAGCTTAGCTCCCCGGGACAGCAACACCGGGGAGCTGTTTTTT. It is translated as CASSLAPRDSNTGELFF.

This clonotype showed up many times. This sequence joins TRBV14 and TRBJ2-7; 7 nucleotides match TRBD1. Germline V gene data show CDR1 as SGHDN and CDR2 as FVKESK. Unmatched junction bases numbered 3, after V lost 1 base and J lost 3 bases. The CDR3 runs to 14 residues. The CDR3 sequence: CASSQGDSYYEQYF. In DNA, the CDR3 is TGTGCCAGCAGCCAAGGGGACAGTTACTACGAGCAGTACTTC.

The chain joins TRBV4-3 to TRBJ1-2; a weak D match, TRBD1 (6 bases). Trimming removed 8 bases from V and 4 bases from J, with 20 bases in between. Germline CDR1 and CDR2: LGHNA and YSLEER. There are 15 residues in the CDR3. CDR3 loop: CASATGTFDLYGYTF. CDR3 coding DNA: TGCGCCAGCGCGACCGGGACATTTGACCTCTATGGCTACACCTTC.

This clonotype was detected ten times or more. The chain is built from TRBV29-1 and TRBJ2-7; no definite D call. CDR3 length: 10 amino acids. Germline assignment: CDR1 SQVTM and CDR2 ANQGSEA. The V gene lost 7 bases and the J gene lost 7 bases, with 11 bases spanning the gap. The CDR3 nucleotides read TGCAGCGCCAGCTCCGGGGAGCAGTACTTC. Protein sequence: CSASSGEQYF.

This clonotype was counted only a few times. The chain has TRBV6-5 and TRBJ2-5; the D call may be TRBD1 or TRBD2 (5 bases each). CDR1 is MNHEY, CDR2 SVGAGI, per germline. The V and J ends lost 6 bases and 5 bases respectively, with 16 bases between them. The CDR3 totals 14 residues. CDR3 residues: CASSYTRGHETQYF. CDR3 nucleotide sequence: TGTGCCAGCAGCTATACTAGGGGTCACGAGACCCAGTACTTC.

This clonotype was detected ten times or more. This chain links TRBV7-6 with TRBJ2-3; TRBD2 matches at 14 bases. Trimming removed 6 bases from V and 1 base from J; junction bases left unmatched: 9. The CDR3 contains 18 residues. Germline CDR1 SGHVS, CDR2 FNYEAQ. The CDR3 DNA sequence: TGTGCCAGCAGTGACGGGACTAGCGGGGGTGACGGCACAGATACGCAGTATTTT. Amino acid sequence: CASSDGTSGGDGTDTQYF.

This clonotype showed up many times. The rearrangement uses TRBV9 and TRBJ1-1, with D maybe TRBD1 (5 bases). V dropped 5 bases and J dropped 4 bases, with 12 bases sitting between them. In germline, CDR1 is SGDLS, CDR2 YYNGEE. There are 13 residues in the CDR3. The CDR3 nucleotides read TGTGCCAGCAGTTGGGGCACGGGCACTGAAGCTTTCTTT. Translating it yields CASSWGTGTEAFF.

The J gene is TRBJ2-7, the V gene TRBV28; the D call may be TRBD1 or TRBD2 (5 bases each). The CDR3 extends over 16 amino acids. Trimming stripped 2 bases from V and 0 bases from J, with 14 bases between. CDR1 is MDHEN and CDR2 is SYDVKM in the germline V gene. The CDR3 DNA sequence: TGTGCCAGCAGTTTAGGGGACGAGCCGACCTCCTACGAGCAGTACTTC. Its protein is CASSLGDEPTSYEQYF. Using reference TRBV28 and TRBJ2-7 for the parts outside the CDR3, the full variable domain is DVKVTQSSRYLVKRTGEKVFLECVQDMDHENMFWYRQDPGLGLRLIYFSYDVKMKEKGDIPEGYSVSREKKERFSLILESASTNQTSMYLCASSLGDEPTSYEQYFGPGTRLTVT.